The 32 T cell receptor beta chains given below trace back to one sample, sequenced in a study of blood T cell repertoires in COVID-19 (TCRdb year 2020). Library construction relied on the immunoSEQ multiplex PCR assay. As stored in TCRdb, this immuneACCESS dataset retains in-frame rearrangements with V and J assigned. A fraction of the clones does not appear; measured against another copy, unresolved V genes explain less than half of the discrepancy, and the remainder lacks a known reason. This sample lists about 59,000 clones; 65% to 90% were detected once. The biggest ten clones account for around 18% of the sample. Input material: peripheral blood. The receptor set was obtained from a human donor in a cohort sampled during active COVID-19.

This chain uses TRBV4-2 with TRBJ1-6; 7 bases agree with TRBD1. J gave up 6 bases and V 0 bases, and 5 bases lay outside the gene matches. In germline, CDR1 is LGHNA, CDR2 YNFKEQ. CDR3 length: 16 residues. As DNA, the CDR3 is TGTGCCAGCAGCCAAGAGAGGCAGGGGGTTAATTCACCCCTCCACTTT. Translating gives CASSQERQGVNSPLHF.

This chain uses TRBV7-2 with TRBJ2-7; 9 bases line up with TRBD2. The CDR3 has 15 amino acids. The J segment lost 0 bases and the V segment lost 5 bases, leaving 5 bases of the junction unmatched. Germline V gives CDR1 SGHTA, CDR2 FQGNSA. The CDR3 region has the DNA TGTGCCAGCAGCGGCAGCGGGGGGTTCTCCTACGAGCAGTACTTC. Protein sequence: CASSGSGGFSYEQYF.

The rearrangement links TRBV4-2 to TRBJ2-7; 10 nucleotides agree with TRBD2. Trimming cost V 0 bases and J 2 bases; bases outside gene matches: 1. Germline CDR1 LGHNA, CDR2 YNFKEQ. This CDR3 has 15 amino acids. The CDR3 reads CASSQDTSGTYEQYF. The CDR3 DNA sequence: TGTGCCAGCAGCCAAGATACTAGCGGGACCTACGAGCAGTACTTC.

The chain is built from TRBV4-3 and TRBJ2-5, with D maybe TRBD1 (6 bases). The germline CDR1 and CDR2 sequences are LGHNA and YSLEER. V dropped 2 bases and J dropped 4 bases, with 14 bases sitting between them. This CDR3 is built from 15 residues. In DNA, the CDR3 is TGCGCCAGCAGCCAAACCCCCAGGGGCGCAGAGACCCAGTACTTC. It codes for CASSQTPRGAETQYF.

The rearrangement uses TRBV30 and TRBJ1-1; TRBD1 matches at 7 bases. The germline CDR1 and CDR2 sequences are GTSNPN and SVGIG (reference sequence). CDR3 length equals 17 residues. The J segment lost 2 bases and the V segment lost 2 bases, leaving 14 bases of the junction unmatched. CDR3 protein: CAWSKPVVNRGNTEAFF. CDR3 nucleotides: TGTGCCTGGAGTAAACCTGTCGTAAACAGGGGAAACACTGAAGCTTTCTTT.

The genes are TRBV6-6 and TRBJ1-1; 7 nucleotides line up with TRBD1. V lost 2 bases and J lost 8; bases outside the gene matches: 8. This CDR3 contains 14 residues. Per the germline V gene, CDR1 is MNHNY and CDR2 is SVGAGI (reference sequence). CDR3 coding DNA: TGTGCCAGCAGTTACCTGGACAGGACCACAGAAGCTTTCTTT. Encoded protein: CASSYLDRTTEAFF.

In its sample, this clone was seen once. V is TRBV5-1 and J is TRBJ2-3, with 10 bases fitting TRBD2. V gave up 0 bases and J gave up 6 bases; unmatched junction bases: 10. This CDR3 spans 17 amino acids. Germline lookup yields CDR1 SGHRS and CDR2 YFSETQ. CDR3 coding DNA: TGCGCCAGCAGCTTGGCGTCTAGCGGGGGTGGTTCGGATACGCAGTATTTT. Translated, it gives CASSLASSGGGSDTQYF.

The chain recombines TRBV7-6 with TRBJ2-5; D is possibly TRBD2 (7 bases). The CDR3 has 14 amino acids. Germline CDR1 SGHVS, CDR2 FNYEAQ. Between the trimmed V and J ends, which lost 7 bases and 7 bases, there was a span of 19 bases. CDR3 residues: CASTPRGGGRTQYF. Written as DNA, the CDR3 is TGTGCCAGCACCCCCAGAGGGGGGGGCCGGACCCAGTACTTC.

The V gene is TRBV19, the J gene TRBJ2-5; 10 bases match TRBD2. This CDR3 comprises 18 residues. Germline values: CDR1 LNHDA, CDR2 SQIVND (reference sequence). V dropped 5 bases and J dropped 5; count of bases not matched to a gene: 17. DNA for the CDR3: TGTGCCAGTAGTCCCACCACCCTCTTACTAGCGGGGCTGGAGACCCAGTACTTC. Amino acid sequence: CASSPTTLLLAGLETQYF.

J is TRBJ2-3 and V is TRBV30, with D perhaps matching TRBD2 (6 bases). Between the trimmed V and J ends, which lost 4 bases and 6 bases, there was a span of 14 bases. The CDR3 extends over 13 amino acids. From germline, CDR1 is GTSNPN and CDR2 SVGIG (reference sequence). CDR3 in amino acids: CAWNSWGDDTQYF. DNA of the CDR3: TGTGCCTGGAACAGTTGGGGGGATGATACGCAGTATTTT.

The chain couples TRBV3-1 (or the pseudogene TRBV3-2) to TRBJ2-3, with 9 bases identical to TRBD2. V lost 4 bases and J lost 0; bases outside the gene matches: 8. CDR3 size: 17 residues. CDR1 and CDR2 from the germline V gene are LGHDT and YNNKEL (reference sequence). CDR3 loop: CASSRMIAGASTDTQYF. The CDR3 DNA reads TGTGCCAGCAGCCGGATGATAGCGGGGGCGAGCACAGATACGCAGTATTTT.

The chain links TRBV5-6 to TRBJ2-1, with TRBD2 identical over 12 bases. CDR3 length: 16 residues. With 0 bases clipped from V and 8 bases from J, the junction kept 6 bases outside the gene matches. CDR1 SGHDT and CDR2 YYEEEE come from the germline V gene. The CDR3 here is CASSLVNLAGGYEQFF. For the CDR3, the DNA is TGTGCCAGCAGCTTGGTAAATCTAGCGGGGGGGTATGAGCAGTTCTTC.

The gene calls are TRBV28 and TRBJ1-2; weak D call: TRBD1 (5 bases). This CDR3 comprises 13 residues. From germline, CDR1 is MDHEN and CDR2 SYDVKM. Trimming took 2 bases from V and 8 from J, leaving 12 bases between them. The CDR3 sequence: CASSLKGYRGYTF. The CDR3 bases are TGTGCCAGCAGTTTAAAGGGGTATCGGGGCTACACCTTC.

The V gene is TRBV18, the J gene TRBJ2-2; possibly TRBD1 for D (6 bases). Trimming took 3 bases from V and 6 from J, leaving 11 bases between them. Germline V lookup: CDR1 KGHSH, CDR2 LQKENI. This CDR3 has 14 residues. In nucleotides, the CDR3 is TGTGCCAGCTCACCGGGACACGGGCCCGGGGAGCTGTTTTTT. Amino acid sequence: CASSPGHGPGELFF.

This clone showed up just once. The chain links TRBV29-1 to TRBJ2-2, with TRBD2 matching 10 bases. V lost 6 bases, J lost 1 base, and 2 bases stayed unmatched. Germline V CDR1 and CDR2: SQVTM, ANQGSEA. The CDR3 has 14 amino acids. Here the CDR3 reads CSVASGGNTGELFF. CDR3 bases: TGCAGCGTCGCTAGCGGGGGGAACACCGGGGAGCTGTTTTTT.

The chain recombines TRBV7-8 with TRBJ1-5; a possible D gene is TRBD1 (6 bases). CDR3 length: 18 amino acids. From germline, CDR1 is SGHVS and CDR2 FQNEAQ. Between the trimmed V and J ends, which lost 4 bases and 0 bases, there was a span of 19 bases. CDR3 protein: CASSSPLRDNYSNQPQHF. CDR3 sequence (DNA): TGTGCCAGCAGCTCGCCCTTAAGGGACAATTATAGCAATCAGCCCCAGCATTTT.

The chain has TRBV7-9 and TRBJ2-1, with 8 bases aligning to TRBD2. V lost 5 bases and J lost 7; bases outside the gene matches: 7. CDR1 is SEHNR and CDR2 is FQNEAQ in the germline V gene (reference sequence). The CDR3 sequence is 14 residues long. The CDR3 is CASSPGGPTNEQFF. DNA for the CDR3: TGTGCCAGCAGCCCGGGGGGGCCCACGAATGAGCAGTTCTTC.

The chain employs TRBV28 and TRBJ1-6; D is perhaps TRBD1 (5 bases). V was shortened by 6 bases and J by 12 bases, with 18 bases between the two germline ends. CDR1 and CDR2 from the germline V gene are MDHEN and SYDVKM. The CDR3 spans 14 residues. CDR3 loop: CASSPPQRGLPLHF. The CDR3 DNA reads as TGTGCCAGCAGCCCCCCCCAACGGGGACTACCCCTCCACTTT. Supplemented by reference TRBV28 and TRBJ1-6, the full variable domain reads DVKVTQSSRYLVKRTGEKVFLECVQDMDHENMFWYRQDPGLGLRLIYFSYDVKMKEKGDIPEGYSVSREKKERFSLILESASTNQTSMYLCASSPPQRGLPLHFGNGTRLTVT.

This rearrangement joins TRBV27 to TRBJ1-2, with 8 positions matching TRBD1. V lost 5 bases to trimming and J lost 6 bases; unmatched junction nucleotides: 8. CDR3 size: 14 residues. CDR1 and CDR2 (germline): MNHEY, SMNVEV (reference sequence). The CDR3, as DNA: TGTGCCAGCAGTACCGACAGGGGCCGGGATGGCTACACCTTC. It encodes CASSTDRGRDGYTF.

This sequence joins TRBV28 and TRBJ2-2; no clear D gene. Germline values: CDR1 MDHEN, CDR2 SYDVKM. The V and J ends lost 7 bases and 0 bases respectively, with 6 bases between them. The CDR3 has 13 amino acids. The CDR3 loop is CASTLANTGELFF. The CDR3 DNA is TGTGCCAGCACCCTTGCGAACACCGGGGAGCTGTTTTTT.

The chain carries TRBV19 and TRBJ2-7, with 9 bases lining up with TRBD1. Unmatched junction bases numbered 8, after V lost 7 bases and J lost 7 bases. From germline, CDR1 is LNHDA and CDR2 SQIVND (reference sequence). The CDR3 runs 13 residues. This chain's CDR3 is CASKRQGVREQYF. CDR3 DNA: TGTGCCAGTAAGAGACAGGGGGTACGGGAGCAGTACTTC. Based on the CDR3 plus reference TRBV19 and TRBJ2-7, the full variable domain is DGGITQSPKYLFRKEGQNVTLSCEQNLNHDAMYWYRQDPGQGLRLIYYSQIVNDFQKGDIAEGYSVSREKKESFPLTVTSAQKNPTAFYLCASKRQGVREQYFGPGTRLTVT.

V usage is TRBV2 and J usage is TRBJ2-5; perhaps TRBD2 as D (5 bases). The CDR3 totals 12 residues. Trimming removed 8 bases at V and 5 bases at J, with 12 bases between. Germline CDR1 reads SNHLY; CDR2 reads FYNNEI. CDR3 protein: CASGGTFETQYF. The CDR3 nucleotides are TGTGCCAGCGGAGGAACCTTTGAGACCCAGTACTTC.

The V call is TRBV5-8, the J call TRBJ1-6, with 10 bases fitting TRBD1. The CDR3 extends over 15 amino acids. J was trimmed by 0 bases and V by 8 bases; bases with no gene match: 2. Germline V gives CDR1 SGHTS, CDR2 YDEGEE. The CDR3, as DNA: TGTGCCAGGGGACAGGGGAGCTCCTATAATTCACCCCTCCACTTT. As protein: CARGQGSSYNSPLHF. Drawing the rest from reference TRBV5-8 and TRBJ1-6, the complete variable domain is EAGVTQSPTHLIKTRGQQATLRCSPISGHTSVYWYQQALGLGLQFLLWYDEGEERNRGNFPPRFSGRQFPNYSSELNVNALELEDSALYLCARGQGSSYNSPLHFGNGTRLTVT.

The V call is TRBV6-2 or TRBV6-3, the J call TRBJ2-1; TRBD2 matches 12 bases. Germline V lookup: CDR1 MNHEY, CDR2 SVGEGT. Trimming took 5 bases from V and 5 from J; bases not matched to a gene: 4. The CDR3 extends over 15 amino acids. This CDR3 is CASSPGLAGNNEQFF. CDR3 nucleotide sequence: TGTGCCAGCAGTCCGGGACTAGCGGGCAACAATGAGCAGTTCTTC.

A remark on this clone: The sample holds other DNA sequences that translate to the same CDR3. This chain connects TRBV19 to TRBJ2-3, with D possibly matching TRBD2 (5 bases). Germline lookup yields CDR1 LNHDA and CDR2 SQIVND (reference sequence). Between the trimmed V and J ends, which lost 4 bases and 0 bases, there was a span of 11 bases. The CDR3 loop spans 15 amino acids. The CDR3 is CASSTTGVSTDTQYF. Written as DNA, the CDR3 is TGTGCCAGTAGTACGACCGGGGTTAGCACAGATACGCAGTATTTT.

The chain is built from TRBV19 and TRBJ1-4, with D perhaps matching TRBD1 (5 bases). CDR1 is LNHDA and CDR2 is SQIVND in the germline V gene (reference sequence). CDR3 length: 13 amino acids. Trimming shortened V by 1 base and J by 11 bases, and 11 bases separated the two germline ends. The CDR3: CASSIVGTGKLFF. The CDR3 DNA reads as TGTGCCAGTAGTATAGTTGGGACTGGGAAACTGTTTTTT.

This chain joins TRBV7-9 and TRBJ1-1, with 7 bases matching TRBD1. The germline V gene has CDR1 SEHNR and CDR2 FQNEAQ (reference sequence). There are 16 residues in the CDR3. Trimming removed 5 bases from V and 2 bases from J; junction bases left unmatched: 11. CDR3 coding DNA: TGTGCCAGCAGCCCCATTCGACAGGGAGGAAACACTGAAGCTTTCTTT. This encodes CASSPIRQGGNTEAFF.

This chain connects TRBV6-2 or TRBV6-3 to TRBJ2-7, with D possibly being TRBD2 (6 bases). This CDR3 has 15 amino acids. Germline V gene lookup returns CDR1 MNHEY and CDR2 SVGEGT. The V end was cut by 1 base, the J end by 5 bases, with 15 bases between. The CDR3 DNA sequence: TGTGCCAGCAGTTACTGGACTACCCAACGGAACGAGCAGTACTTC. Translating it yields CASSYWTTQRNEQYF.

In DNA, the CDR3 is TGCAGCGTCGTCGTGGGGGCCAACTACGAGCAGTACTTC. This translates into CSVVVGANYEQYF. The chain recombines TRBV29-1 with TRBJ2-7, with TRBD1 as a possible D gene (6 bases). Trimming shortened V by 6 bases and J by 3 bases, and 15 bases separated the two germline ends. The CDR3 is 13 residues long. Germline V CDR1 and CDR2: SQVTM, ANQGSEA.

The rearrangement links TRBV12-3 or TRBV12-4 to TRBJ1-1; 8 positions agree with TRBD1. The CDR3 consists of 13 residues. V lost 7 bases to trimming and J lost 3 bases; unmatched junction nucleotides: 4. The CDR3 DNA sequence: TGTGCCAGCAACCCCAGGGGGCACACTGAAGCTTTCTTT. It encodes CASNPRGHTEAFF.

A few counts support this clone. J is TRBJ2-2 and V is TRBV3-1 (or the pseudogene TRBV3-2); D gene uncertain. CDR3 size: 14 residues. Between the trimmed V and J ends, which lost 2 bases and 6 bases, there was a span of 10 bases. Germline V CDR1 and CDR2: LGHDT, YNNKEL (reference sequence). CDR3 DNA: TGTGCCAGCAGCCAAAGAGGCGCGTCCGGGGAGCTGTTTTTT. It codes for CASSQRGASGELFF.

This chain joins TRBV2 and TRBJ1-2; no reliable D call. Looked up from germline, CDR1 is SNHLY and CDR2 is FYNNEI. Trimming removed 3 bases at V and 5 bases at J, with 7 bases between. The CDR3 extends over 12 amino acids. The CDR3 nucleotides read TGTGCCAGCAGTGATTGGGAGTATGGCTACACCTTC. This gives the protein CASSDWEYGYTF.